A selection of T cell receptor beta chains follows, all from one sample in a study of T cell responses to AZD1222 COVID-19 vaccine. The data were produced by immunoSEQ multiplex PCR, yet TCRdb's version contains in-frame clones alone and is incomplete. The sample consists of 70,000 to 95,000 clones, just under 90% of them appearing once. Specimen: peripheral blood, collected on day 0 of MenACWY control vaccination. The receptors here all came from an adult in good health. Each CDR3 is given with its conserved first and last residue. Fields, in order: J gene, D gene, clone size, V gene, CDR3 DNA, CDR3 protein. D genes are given only for firm matches. Size is omitted from some rows. Given values are once, few, many or a class for expanded clones.

J gene: TRBJ1-1
D gene: TRBD1
clone size: .
V gene: TRBV4-1
CDR3 DNA: TGCGCCAGCAGTCCCGTTTCAGGGGGCCGTTACACTGAAGCTTTCTTT
CDR3 protein: CASSPVSGGRYTEAFF

J gene: TRBJ1-1
D gene: .
clone size: .
V gene: TRBV18
CDR3 DNA: TGTGCCAGCTCACCTCCCGGGAGGAACACTGAAGCTTTCTTT
CDR3 protein: CASSPPGRNTEAFF

J gene: TRBJ2-5
D gene: TRBD2
clone size: .
V gene: TRBV7-2
CDR3 DNA: TGTGCCAGCAGCGAAAGACTAGCGGGGGGTATGTTGGAGACCCAGTACTTC
CDR3 protein: CASSERLAGGMLETQYF

J gene: TRBJ2-7
D gene: TRBD1
clone size: .
V gene: TRBV28
CDR3 DNA: TGTGCCAGCAGGTGGGACAGGGTTTCCTACGAGCAGTACTTC
CDR3 protein: CASRWDRVSYEQYF

J gene: TRBJ2-5
D gene: .
clone size: .
V gene: TRBV7-9
CDR3 DNA: TGTGCCAGCAGCTTAGACCAGGGTCACGAGACCCAGTACTTC
CDR3 protein: CASSLDQGHETQYF

J gene: TRBJ1-6
D gene: TRBD1
clone size: once
V gene: TRBV5-1
CDR3 DNA: TGCGCCAGCAGCCCGGACAGGGGTTCACCCCTCCACTTT
CDR3 protein: CASSPDRGSPLHF

J gene: TRBJ1-6
D gene: .
clone size: .
V gene: TRBV4-2
CDR3 DNA: TGTGCCAGCAGCCAAGAAGGCAGGGGTCATTCACCCCTCCACTTT
CDR3 protein: CASSQEGRGHSPLHF

J gene: TRBJ2-7
D gene: TRBD1
clone size: .
V gene: TRBV3-1/TRBV3-2
CDR3 DNA: TGTGCCAGCAGCCAAGATGAGGGGGCGCGAAACGAGCAGTACTTC
CDR3 protein: CASSQDEGARNEQYF

J gene: TRBJ1-5
D gene: .
clone size: .
V gene: TRBV28
CDR3 DNA: TGTGCCAGCAGTTTGGTACTTTTTAGCAATCAGCCCCAGCATTTT
CDR3 protein: CASSLVLFSNQPQHF

J gene: TRBJ2-3
D gene: TRBD2
clone size: .
V gene: TRBV19
CDR3 DNA: TGTGCCAGTAGTATAGCTCCGGCTAGCGGGGGGGCGACAGATACGCAGTATTTT
CDR3 protein: CASSIAPASGGATDTQYF

J gene: TRBJ2-7
D gene: .
clone size: .
V gene: TRBV19
CDR3 DNA: TGTGCCAGTAGTATTGGTGGCAGCTCCTACGAGCAGTACTTC
CDR3 protein: CASSIGGSSYEQYF

J gene: TRBJ2-7
D gene: TRBD1
clone size: .
V gene: TRBV6-5
CDR3 DNA: TGTGCCAGCAGAGGCCCCGGGACAGGGTATGGCGAGCAGTACTTC
CDR3 protein: CASRGPGTGYGEQYF

J gene: TRBJ1-1
D gene: .
clone size: .
V gene: TRBV5-1
CDR3 DNA: TGCGCCAGCAGCCTTCCCCAGGGGACGGGGAACACTGAAGCTTTCTTT
CDR3 protein: CASSLPQGTGNTEAFF

J gene: TRBJ1-2
D gene: .
clone size: .
V gene: TRBV3-1/TRBV3-2
CDR3 DNA: TGTGCCAGCAGCCAAGCCCAGGTGAGAGGCTACACCTTC
CDR3 protein: CASSQAQVRGYTF